Listed below are T cell receptor beta chains from one sample, sequenced in a study of OX40 agonist ivuxolimab in advanced cancers. TCRdb's table, derived via immunoSEQ multiplex PCR, lists solely in-frame clones and lacks some. The sample holds 81,000 or so clones, more than 75% seen once. The source was CD4+ or CD8+ T cells sorted from blood, collected in a trial of the OX40 agonist ivuxolimab. These receptors were taken from an adult with an advanced solid tumor such as melanoma, head and neck, liver or kidney cancer. CDR3s include the opening cysteine and the closing phenylalanine or tryptophan. D genes are given only for firm matches. Clone size is not always given. Where it is, it says once, few, many or a class for expanded clones.

.,TRBJ1-4,TRBV5-1,.,TGCGCCAGCAGCCAGGCCGGGGGAATGAATAATGAAAAACTGTTTTTT,CASSQAGGMNNEKLFF
.,TRBJ2-7,TRBV5-1,.,TGTGCCAGCAGCCTGACTAGTACCGAGCAGTACTTC,CASSLTSTEQYF
.,TRBJ2-7,TRBV25-1,once,TGTGCCAGCAGTGGGCAGGTTGCCTCCTACGAGCAGTACTTC,CASSGQVASYEQYF
TRBD1,TRBJ1-5,TRBV28,.,TGTGCCAGCAGTTCTTTACAGGGGAGCGATCAGCCCCAGCATTTT,CASSSLQGSDQPQHF
TRBD1,TRBJ1-2,TRBV7-3,.,TGTGCCAGCAGCCCATTAGGGGGACAGGGCATCTATGGCTACACCTTC,CASSPLGGQGIYGYTF
TRBD1,TRBJ1-2,TRBV29-1,.,TGCAGCGTTAACAGGGGATCCTATGGCTACACCTTC,CSVNRGSYGYTF
.,TRBJ1-1,TRBV18,.,TGTGCCAGCTCCGGAGGACCTGGGGAGGCTTTCTTT,CASSGGPGEAFF
TRBD1,TRBJ1-3,TRBV9,.,TGTGCCAGCAGCCTTGACCCGGGACAGGGGTTCCCTGGAAACACCATATATTTT,CASSLDPGQGFPGNTIYF
TRBD1,TRBJ1-3,TRBV7-8,.,TGTGCCAGCAGCTTATTTGATTTAGGGGGCGCAAAGAGAAACACCATATATTTT,CASSLFDLGGAKRNTIYF
.,TRBJ2-2,TRBV7-8,.,TGTGCCAGCAGCTTAAAGGCCACCGGGGAGCTGTTTTTT,CASSLKATGELFF
TRBD1,TRBJ1-1,TRBV7-8,.,TGTGCCAGCAGCCTGACAGGGGGCTTTAGCGAAGCTTTCTTT,CASSLTGGFSEAFF
.,TRBJ2-3,TRBV6-6,.,TGTGCCAGCAGACAACGAACAGGGACAGATACGCAGTATTTT,CASRQRTGTDTQYF
.,TRBJ1-4,TRBV7-6,.,TGTGCCAGCACTGCTAATGAAAAACTGTTTTTT,CASTANEKLFF
.,TRBJ1-4,TRBV6-1,few,TGTGCCAGCAGTACTCGACAGGCGGGTGACGAAAAACTGTTTTTT,CASSTRQAGDEKLFF
TRBD1,TRBJ1-6,TRBV6-5,.,TGTGCCAGCAGTTACTTCGGGACAGGATATTCACCCCTCCACTTT,CASSYFGTGYSPLHF
.,TRBJ1-1,TRBV7-2,.,TGTGCCAGCATCCTAACAGGCGGGAACACTGAAGCTTTCTTT,CASILTGGNTEAFF
.,TRBJ2-3,TRBV7-9,.,TGTGCCAGCAGCTTAGCGGGGGGAGATACGCAGTATTTT,CASSLAGGDTQYF
.,TRBJ2-5,TRBV19,few,TGTGCCAGTAGTCCCGGGAGAGAGAAGGAGACCCAGTACTTC,CASSPGREKETQYF
.,TRBJ1-1,TRBV10-2,.,TGCGCCAGCAGCGGACAACTTAGGAACACTGAAGCTTTCTTT,CASSGQLRNTEAFF
.,TRBJ1-5,TRBV9,.,TGTGCCAGCAGCGTAGACAGCCTCAATCAGCCCCAGCATTTT,CASSVDSLNQPQHF
.,TRBJ1-2,TRBV12-5,.,TGTGCTAGTGGCCCGCCGGGGAACTATGGCTACACCTTC,CASGPPGNYGYTF
TRBD1,TRBJ2-6,TRBV18,.,TGTGCCAGCTCACCACGAAGTTTAGGTTGGACAGGGGCTTACTCTGGGGCCAACGTCCTGACTTTC,CASSPRSLGWTGAYSGANVLTF
.,TRBJ1-1,TRBV25-1,.,TGTGCCAGCGGACCCCCGGGACCCCTAAACACTGAAGCTTTCTTT,CASGPPGPLNTEAFF
TRBD2,TRBJ2-2,TRBV9,.,TGTGCCAGCAGCCTGCGGGGGGAAAACACCGGGGAGCTGTTTTTT,CASSLRGENTGELFF
.,TRBJ1-2,TRBV7-9,.,TGTGCCAGCAGCTCGGACATCTATGGCTACACCTTC,CASSSDIYGYTF
.,TRBJ2-1,TRBV6-4,.,TGTGCCAGCATGGCGTCGCAGGGGGGGCATGAGCAGTTCTTC,CASMASQGGHEQFF
TRBD2,TRBJ2-3,TRBV7-2,.,TGTGCCAGCAGCTTACGCGGGGGTACGTTGGTGGATACGCAGTATTTT,CASSLRGGTLVDTQYF
.,TRBJ2-7,TRBV2,.,TGTGCCAGCAGGCGGACAGAGCCCTACGAGCAGTACTTC,CASRRTEPYEQYF
.,TRBJ2-7,TRBV7-5,few,TGTGCCAGAAGCCTTTGGACTAGCGGGGGGTTCTTTCCATACGAGCAGTACTTC,CARSLWTSGGFFPYEQYF
TRBD2,TRBJ2-1,TRBV7-2,.,TGTGCCAGCAGCACCTTTGGCGGGGGGGCCAATGAGCAGTTCTTC,CASSTFGGGANEQFF
.,TRBJ2-5,TRBV2,.,TGTGCCAGCAGTGAAGAGAGGGGGGGGGAGACCCAGTACTTC,CASSEERGGETQYF
TRBD1,TRBJ2-5,TRBV7-9,.,TGTGCCTGTCGACAGGGAGAGACCCAGTACTTC,CACRQGETQYF
.,TRBJ1-2,TRBV5-1,.,TGCGCCAGCAGCTTGGACAGGAGTCTATATGGCTACACCTTC,CASSLDRSLYGYTF
.,TRBJ1-1,TRBV27,.,TGTGCCAGCAGTTTTCTCATGAACACTGAAGCTTTCTTT,CASSFLMNTEAFF
.,TRBJ2-7,TRBV7-9,.,TGTGCCAGCAGCTTAGAGGGGGGGTTTTACGAGCAGTACTTC,CASSLEGGFYEQYF
.,TRBJ1-2,TRBV5-6,.,TGTGCCAGCAGCTTAGGGCTGGGCTACACCTTC,CASSLGLGYTF
TRBD1,TRBJ2-3,TRBV14,.,TGTGCCAGCAGCCTTGGACAGGCCAGCACAGATACGCAGTATTTT,CASSLGQASTDTQYF
.,TRBJ2-2,TRBV5-1,.,TGCGCCAGCAGCTTCCAGGGTCCGCACACCGGGGAGCTGTTTTTT,CASSFQGPHTGELFF
TRBD1,TRBJ2-5,TRBV19,.,TGTGCCAGTAGTTCCGGGACAGGGTATTGGGAGACCCAGTACTTC,CASSSGTGYWETQYF
.,TRBJ1-5,TRBV6-1,.,TGTGCCAGCAGCTTACAAAGGGGCGACCAGCCCCAGCATTTT,CASSLQRGDQPQHF
.,TRBJ2-5,TRBV5-1,.,TGCGCCAGCAGCTTGTCCCAAGAGACCCAGTACTTC,CASSLSQETQYF
.,TRBJ1-5,TRBV4-1,.,TGCGCCAGCAGCCAAGGGGGCTCGGCCTATTTGGGCAATCAGCCCCAGCATTTT,CASSQGGSAYLGNQPQHF
.,TRBJ2-7,TRBV6-1,.,TGTGCCAGCAGTGTTAAGGGGCTCTACGAGCAGTACTTC,CASSVKGLYEQYF
.,TRBJ2-1,TRBV7-7,.,TGTGCTAGCAGCTCCTATGGCGGTGAGCAGTTCTTC,CASSSYGGEQFF
.,TRBJ2-1,TRBV4-1,.,TGCGCCAGCAGCCAAGATGGTTTGGGTCATGAGCAGTTCTTC,CASSQDGLGHEQFF
.,TRBJ2-1,TRBV5-1,.,TGCGCCAGCAGCTCATACTTAAGACCATACAATGAGCAGTTCTTC,CASSSYLRPYNEQFF
.,TRBJ1-1,TRBV15,.,TGTGCCACCAGCAGCTGGGGGGGGAAAACCATGAACACTGAAGCTTTCTTT,CATSSWGGKTMNTEAFF
.,TRBJ2-5,TRBV10-3,.,TGTGCCATCAGTGAGTCGAACGGGAGCGGAGAGACCCAGTACTTC,CAISESNGSGETQYF
.,TRBJ1-1,TRBV6-5,once,TGTGCCAGCAGTAAGTCCCGAGCCCAGACTGAAGCTTTCTTT,CASSKSRAQTEAFF
.,TRBJ2-5,TRBV10-3,.,TGTGCCATCAGTGAGGGGTATGGGGACCAAGAGACCCAGTACTTC,CAISEGYGDQETQYF
TRBD1,TRBJ1-2,TRBV4-3,.,TGCGCCAGCAGCCAGGGAATGACAGGGGGCCTTGGTGGCTACACCTTC,CASSQGMTGGLGGYTF
.,TRBJ2-5,TRBV2,.,TGTGCCAGCAGTATCCAGGGTCAAGAGACCCAGTACTTC,CASSIQGQETQYF
.,TRBJ1-3,TRBV5-1,.,TGCGCCAGCAGCTTGGGAGGGGACCACTCTGGAAACACCATATATTTT,CASSLGGDHSGNTIYF
TRBD1,TRBJ1-4,TRBV7-7,.,TGTGCCAGCAGCTATGGACAGGGCGATGAAAAACTGTTTTTT,CASSYGQGDEKLFF
.,TRBJ2-7,TRBV10-2,once,TGCGCCAGCAGTGAGTGGAGTAGCTACGAGCAGTACTTC,CASSEWSSYEQYF
.,TRBJ1-1,TRBV19,.,TGTGCCAGTAGGCGACCACTGAGGGACACTGAAGCTTTCTTT,CASRRPLRDTEAFF
TRBD2,TRBJ2-5,TRBV5-1,.,TGCGCCAGCAGCTTGGTAGCGGGACGTAAAGAGACCCAGTACTTC,CASSLVAGRKETQYF
.,TRBJ1-1,TRBV16,.,TGTGCCAGCACCTCTCTAACAGGGAACACTGAAGCTTTCTTT,CASTSLTGNTEAFF
TRBD1,TRBJ2-7,TRBV9,.,TGTGCCAGCAGCGTAGGACAGGGGGCCTACGAGCAGTACTTC,CASSVGQGAYEQYF